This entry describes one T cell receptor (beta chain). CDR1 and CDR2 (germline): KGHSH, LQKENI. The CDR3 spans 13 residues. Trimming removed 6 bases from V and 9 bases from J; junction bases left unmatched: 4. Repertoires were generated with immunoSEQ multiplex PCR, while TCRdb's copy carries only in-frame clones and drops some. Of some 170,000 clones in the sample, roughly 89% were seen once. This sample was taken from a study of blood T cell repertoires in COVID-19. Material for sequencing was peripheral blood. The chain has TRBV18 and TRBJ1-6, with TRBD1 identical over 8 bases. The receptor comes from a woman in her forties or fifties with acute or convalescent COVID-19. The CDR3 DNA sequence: TGTGCCAGCTCCGATGGACAGGGTTCACCCCTCCACTTT. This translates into CASSDGQGSPLHF.